These 22 T cell receptor beta chains came from one sample sequenced in a study of cytomegalovirus exposure and HLA in healthy donors. 60 Vbeta and 13 Jbeta primers were used in PCR. TCRdb's copy holds only in-frame clones and misses some; the assay was immunoSEQ multiplex PCR. This repertoire shows approximately 280,000 clones, 70% to 90% found once; its top ten account for approximately 2.2%. The sample consisted of PBMCs. The receptors were gathered from a young woman in good health and CMV-seronegative.

The chain is built from TRBV9 and TRBJ2-5; 16 positions agree with TRBD2. The CDR3 is 18 residues long. The germline V gene has CDR1 SGDLS and CDR2 YYNGEE. V was clipped by 3 bases and J by 5 bases; unmatched bases: 10. The CDR3 DNA reads as TGTGCCAGCAGCGAGGGGACTAGCGGGGGGGCGGGGGATGAGACCCAGTACTTC. It yields the protein CASSEGTSGGAGDETQYF.

The rearrangement joins TRBV4-1 to TRBJ1-2, with D uncertain. CDR1 and CDR2 (germline): MGHRA, YSYEKL. This CDR3 contains 15 residues. The germline V and J ends were trimmed by 0 bases and 2 bases, with 10 bases remaining between them. The CDR3 here is CASSQEEGLNYGYTF. DNA for the CDR3: TGCGCCAGCAGCCAAGAAGAGGGATTGAACTATGGCTACACCTTC.

The chain has TRBV9 and TRBJ2-7, with 7 bases fitting TRBD1. The V segment lost 4 bases and the J segment 2 bases; nucleotides outside the gene matches: 12. Germline V gene sequence: CDR1 SGDLS, CDR2 YYNGEE. The CDR3 contains 16 residues. As DNA, the CDR3 is TGTGCCAGCAGCCCTCAATCCGGGACAGACACCTACGAGCAGTACTTC. This encodes CASSPQSGTDTYEQYF. Supplemented by reference TRBV9 and TRBJ2-7, the full variable domain reads DSGVTQTPKHLITATGQRVTLRCSPRSGDLSVYWYQQSLDQGLQFLIQYYNGEERAKGNILERFSAQQFPDLHSELNLSSLELGDSALYFCASSPQSGTDTYEQYFGPGTRLTVT.

Only one count was recorded for this clone. This rearrangement joins TRBV29-1 to TRBJ2-5, with D unclear. Germline V gene sequence: CDR1 SQVTM, CDR2 ANQGSEA. Trimming removed 3 bases from V and 1 base from J, with 6 bases in between. There are 12 residues in the CDR3. For the CDR3, the DNA is TGCAGCGTTGATTCCAGCCAAGAGACCCAGTACTTC. It yields the protein CSVDSSQETQYF.

The chain uses TRBV7-2 and TRBJ1-2, with 8 positions matching TRBD1. V lost 0 bases to trimming and J lost 1 base; unmatched junction nucleotides: 10. The CDR3 runs to 18 residues. Germline lookup yields CDR1 SGHTA and CDR2 FQGNSA. Here the CDR3 DNA reads TGTGCCAGCAGCTTAGCTTTGACAGGGGCCCCCCTTAACTATGGCTACACCTTC. This encodes CASSLALTGAPLNYGYTF.

This clone was detected only once. The chain couples TRBV7-2 to TRBJ1-2, with a tentative D call TRBD1 (5 bases). The germline CDR1 and CDR2 sequences are SGHTA and FQGNSA. The CDR3 covers 15 residues. V dropped 2 bases and J dropped 4 bases, with 14 bases sitting between them. The DNA for the CDR3 is TGTGCCAGCAGCTTAATGGGGCAGGGCCGCTATGGCTACACCTTC. Translated, it gives CASSLMGQGRYGYTF.

The V and J genes are TRBV12-5 and TRBJ1-2; D not resolved. Trimming cost V 7 bases and J 3 bases, with 18 bases left between them. Germline V lookup: CDR1 LGHNT, CDR2 FRNRAP. CDR3 length: 15 amino acids. The CDR3 nucleotides are TGTGCTAGTGCCGCCCCGGGAACCTCCTACTATGGCTACACCTTC. Translated: CASAAPGTSYYGYTF. Complete variable domain (other parts from reference TRBV12-5 and TRBJ1-2): DARVTQTPRHKVTEMGQEVTMRCQPILGHNTVFWYRQTMMQGLELLAYFRNRAPLDDSGMPKDRFSAEMPDATLATLKIQPSEPRDSAVYFCASAAPGTSYYGYTFGSGTRLTVV.

This chain links TRBV5-6 with TRBJ1-1; D gene unclear. The V and J ends lost 3 bases and 0 bases respectively, with 9 bases between them. The CDR3 covers 14 residues. CDR1 SGHDT and CDR2 YYEEEE come from the germline V gene. The CDR3 DNA is TGTGCCAGCAGCTCCCCGGGAGTGAACACTGAAGCTTTCTTT. Translation: CASSSPGVNTEAFF. The full variable domain, its missing parts supplied by reference TRBV5-6 and TRBJ1-1, is DAGVTQSPTHLIKTRGQQVTLRCSPKSGHDTVSWYQQALGQGPQFIFQYYEEEERQRGNFPDRFSGHQFPNYSSELNVNALLLGDSALYLCASSSPGVNTEAFFGQGTRLTVV.

This chain uses TRBV18 with TRBJ2-7; 12 nucleotides align to TRBD2. Losses at the gene ends were 4 bases for V and 5 bases for J; bases not matched to a gene: 12. This CDR3 spans 17 amino acids. Germline loops: CDR1 KGHSH, CDR2 LQKENI. CDR3 protein: CASSLATSGGLRDEQYF. The CDR3 coding sequence is TGTGCCAGCTCACTTGCGACTAGCGGGGGCCTGAGGGACGAGCAGTACTTC.

Concerning this clone: Germline and junction disagree at one end, which may indicate a read error. The same CDR3 also results from other DNA sequences found in this sample. V is TRBV4-1 and J is TRBJ1-3; D not resolved. In germline, CDR1 is MGHRA, CDR2 YSYEKL. The CDR3 is 14 residues long. This CDR3 reads CASSQGSSGNTIYF. The DNA of the CDR3 is TGCGCCAGCAGCCAAGGGAGCTCTGGAAATACCATATATTTT.

This chain links TRBV7-2 with TRBJ2-7; D is unclear. The CDR3 extends over 13 amino acids. Germline assignment: CDR1 SGHTA and CDR2 FQGNSA. The V end was cut by 2 bases, the J end by 1 base, with 6 bases between. CDR3: CASSLISSYEQYF. Here the CDR3 DNA reads TGTGCCAGCAGCTTAATCAGTTCCTACGAGCAGTACTTC.

This clone occurred once. The chain couples TRBV25-1 to TRBJ1-1, with D tentatively TRBD1 (6 bases). The germline V gene encodes CDR1 MGHDK and CDR2 SYGVNS. The CDR3 runs to 14 residues. Trimming cost V 2 bases and J 1 base, with 8 bases left between them. CDR3 coding DNA: TGTGCCAGCAGTGAACGGGACACGAACACTGAAGCTTTCTTT. This gives the protein CASSERDTNTEAFF. The full variable domain, its missing parts supplied by reference TRBV25-1 and TRBJ1-1, is EADIYQTPRYLVIGTGKKITLECSQTMGHDKMYWYQQDPGMELHLIHYSYGVNSTEKGDLSSESTVSRIRTEHFPLTLESARPSHTSQYLCASSERDTNTEAFFGQGTRLTVV.

This sequence joins TRBV30 and TRBJ1-6; perhaps TRBD1 as D (5 bases). V lost 4 bases to trimming and J lost 7 bases, with 17 bases between them. Germline V gives CDR1 GTSNPN, CDR2 SVGIG (reference sequence). CDR3 size: 15 residues. The CDR3 region is CAWTKTGRENSPLHF. DNA for the CDR3: TGTGCCTGGACTAAGACGGGGCGGGAAAATTCACCCCTCCACTTT.

CDR3 sequence (DNA): TGTGCCAGCAGAGATACAGGGGGCTCCTACAATGAGCAGTTCTTC. Amino acid sequence: CASRDTGGSYNEQFF. The chain joins TRBV2 to TRBJ2-1, with 8 bases fitting TRBD1. Germline V gene data show CDR1 as SNHLY and CDR2 as FYNNEI. The CDR3 consists of 15 residues. J lost 0 bases, V lost 6 bases, and 4 bases had no gene match.

The rearrangement uses TRBV30 and TRBJ1-2, with 7 bases identical to TRBD1. The CDR3 sequence is 13 residues long. Germline V CDR1 and CDR2: GTSNPN, SVGIG (reference sequence). J gave up 4 bases and V 5 bases, and 7 bases lay outside the gene matches. The CDR3 protein is CAWLGGLGYGYTF. CDR3 DNA sequence: TGTGCCTGGTTAGGGGGCTTGGGCTATGGCTACACCTTC.

V is TRBV7-6 and J is TRBJ1-4, with TRBD1 as a possible D gene (5 bases). CDR3 length equals 14 residues. Germline V gene lookup returns CDR1 SGHVS and CDR2 FNYEAQ. The ends were cut back, 4 bases at V and 8 bases at J, with 14 bases in the middle. The CDR3 nucleotides are TGTGCCAGCAGCTCTTGGGGCGGGGTCGAAAAACTGTTTTTT. Its protein product is CASSSWGGVEKLFF.

The chain employs TRBV29-1 and TRBJ2-1; TRBD2 is a possible D gene (7 bases). Trimming removed 6 bases at V and 9 bases at J, with 21 bases between. Germline loops: CDR1 SQVTM, CDR2 ANQGSEA. The CDR3 runs 14 residues. The CDR3 DNA sequence: TGCAGCGTGCCGGTTGTAGGGGGGGGCGGTGAGCAGTTCTTC. It translates to CSVPVVGGGGEQFF.

The V and J genes are TRBV18 and TRBJ1-3; perhaps TRBD1 as D (6 bases). The CDR3 runs 15 residues. Germline V gives CDR1 KGHSH, CDR2 LQKENI. The V gene lost 2 bases and the J gene lost 0 bases, with 8 bases spanning the gap. CDR3: CASSPDRTSGNTIYF. CDR3 nucleotide sequence: TGTGCCAGCTCACCAGACAGGACCTCTGGAAACACCATATATTTT.

The genes are TRBV11-2 and TRBJ2-3, with D uncertain. V dropped 3 bases and J dropped 0 bases, with 10 bases sitting between them. The germline V gene has CDR1 SGHAT and CDR2 FQNNGV. The CDR3 has 15 amino acids. As DNA, the CDR3 is TGTGCCAGCAGCTTGGGCTACCTTAGCACAGATACGCAGTATTTT. Translating gives CASSLGYLSTDTQYF.

The J gene is TRBJ1-1, the V gene TRBV30, with a possible D match to TRBD1 (6 bases). The CDR3 length is 13 residues. The V end was cut by 4 bases, the J end by 6 bases, with 15 bases between. CDR1 and CDR2 (germline): GTSNPN, SVGIG (reference sequence). As DNA, the CDR3 is TGTGCCTGGACATTTCAGGGGCACGCTGAAGCTTTCTTT. It encodes CAWTFQGHAEAFF. Looking up the rest from reference TRBV30 and TRBJ1-1 gives the full variable domain: SQTIHQWPATLVQPVGSPLSLECTVEGTSNPNLYWYRQAAGRGLQLLFYSVGIGQISSEVPQNLSASRPQDRQFILSSKKLLLSDSGFYLCAWTFQGHAEAFFGQGTRLTVV.

The chain employs TRBV5-1 and TRBJ2-7; TRBD1 aligns across 9 bases. The CDR3 is 13 residues long. V lost 4 bases to trimming and J lost 7 bases; unmatched junction nucleotides: 6. From germline, CDR1 is SGHRS and CDR2 YFSETQ. CDR3 region: CASSGDRVGEQYF. CDR3 coding DNA: TGCGCCAGCAGCGGGGACAGGGTGGGGGAGCAGTACTTC.

The chain links TRBV9 to TRBJ2-7, with D perhaps matching TRBD2 (6 bases). Between the trimmed V and J ends, which lost 0 bases and 5 bases, there was a span of 15 bases. Germline V gene data show CDR1 as SGDLS and CDR2 as YYNGEE. The CDR3 extends over 15 amino acids. CDR3 residues: CASSVGGGFTDEQYF. DNA of the CDR3: TGTGCCAGCAGCGTAGGTGGGGGGTTTACGGACGAGCAGTACTTC.